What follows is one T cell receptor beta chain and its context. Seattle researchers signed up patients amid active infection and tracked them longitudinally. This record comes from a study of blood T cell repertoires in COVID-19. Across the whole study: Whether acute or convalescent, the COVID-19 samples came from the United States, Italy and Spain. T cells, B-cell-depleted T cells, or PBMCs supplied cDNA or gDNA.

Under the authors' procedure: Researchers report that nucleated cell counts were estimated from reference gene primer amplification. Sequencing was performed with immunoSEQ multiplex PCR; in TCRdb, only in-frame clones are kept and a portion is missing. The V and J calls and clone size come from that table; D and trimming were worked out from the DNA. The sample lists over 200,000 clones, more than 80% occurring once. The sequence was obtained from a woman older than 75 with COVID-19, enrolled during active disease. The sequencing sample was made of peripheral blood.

CDR3 loop: CASSRQENTEAFF. The CDR3, as DNA: TGTGCCAGCAGCAGACAGGAGAACACTGAAGCTTTCTTT. The chain employs TRBV7-3 and TRBJ1-1, with D perhaps TRBD1 (6 bases). The germline V gene has CDR1 SGHTA and CDR2 FQGTGA. Deletions cut 5 bases from V and 1 base from J, with 8 bases between. There are 13 residues in the CDR3.